The 23 T cell receptor beta chains given below trace back to one sample, sequenced in a study of OX40 agonist ivuxolimab in advanced cancers. Method: immunoSEQ multiplex PCR; TCRdb's copy keeps in-frame clones and lacks some. This sample has 65,000 or so clones, with 88% found just once. Sequenced here: CD4+ or CD8+ T cells sorted from blood, sampled in a trial of the OX40 agonist ivuxolimab. The origin of the receptors is an adult with an advanced solid tumor such as melanoma, head and neck, liver or kidney cancer.

This rearrangement joins TRBV5-6 to TRBJ1-1; the D is unclear. This CDR3 spans 15 amino acids. Germline-derived CDR1 and CDR2 are SGHDT and YYEEEE. V was clipped by 1 base and J by 6 bases, with 16 bases between them. The CDR3 region is CASSLSASFSAEAFF. CDR3 nucleotides: TGTGCCAGCAGCTTGAGCGCATCCTTCAGTGCTGAAGCTTTCTTT.

The CDR3 here is CASSLPGQGTETQYF. CDR3 DNA: TGTGCCAGCAGCCTTCCGGGACAGGGGACGGAGACCCAGTACTTC. This chain uses TRBV5-6 with TRBJ2-5; 10 nucleotides match TRBD1. The CDR3 has 15 amino acids. Germline V gene data show CDR1 as SGHDT and CDR2 as YYEEEE. The V and J ends lost 4 bases and 5 bases, in that order; junction bases with no gene match: 8.

The CDR3 DNA sequence: TGTGCCAGCAGTTACAATAACAATGAGCAGTTCTTC. It yields the protein CASSYNNNEQFF. V and J are TRBV6-6 and TRBJ2-1; D call uncertain. Per germline, CDR1 MNHNY and CDR2 SVGAGI (reference sequence). V shed 2 bases and J shed 5 bases, with 4 bases lying between them. The CDR3 covers 12 residues.

V usage is TRBV6-1 and J usage is TRBJ2-7; 7 bases line up with TRBD2. Germline lookup yields CDR1 MNHNS and CDR2 SASEGT. The V segment lost 6 bases and the J segment 2 bases; nucleotides outside the gene matches: 4. The CDR3 contains 13 residues. CDR3 protein: CASSREAPYEQYF. In DNA form, the CDR3 reads TGTGCCAGCAGCCGGGAGGCCCCCTACGAGCAGTACTTC.

This chain connects TRBV6-1 to TRBJ1-1, with 10 bases aligning to TRBD1. Germline CDR1 is MNHNS and CDR2 is SASEGT. With 2 bases clipped from V and 4 bases from J, the junction kept 13 bases outside the gene matches. CDR3 size: 18 residues. The CDR3 DNA reads TGTGCCAGCAGTGAATCACTGGGACAGGGGCCTTACGGCACTGAAGCTTTCTTT. It specifies CASSESLGQGPYGTEAFF.

V is TRBV18 and J is TRBJ1-1, with TRBD1 as a possible D gene (5 bases). This CDR3 contains 17 residues. Trimming removed 0 bases from V and 5 bases from J, with 19 bases in between. CDR1 and CDR2 (germline): KGHSH, LQKENI. Written as DNA, the CDR3 is TGTGCCAGCTCACCACCGAACGGGGGAGGGTTGGGAACTGAAGCTTTCTTT. Its translation is CASSPPNGGGLGTEAFF.

This chain links TRBV5-6 with TRBJ1-6, with 7 positions matching TRBD1. Germline CDR1 SGHDT, CDR2 YYEEEE. J lost 12 bases, V lost 4 bases, and 13 bases had no gene match. The CDR3 consists of 15 residues. DNA for the CDR3: TGTGCCAGCAGCCCCTCAGGGACAGCCCTAGGACCCCTCCACTTT. Its protein product is CASSPSGTALGPLHF.

The chain links TRBV27 to TRBJ2-7; TRBD2 matches at 12 bases. The CDR3 has 16 amino acids. J was trimmed by 2 bases and V by 5 bases; bases with no gene match: 7. CDR1 is MNHEY and CDR2 is SMNVEV in the germline V gene (reference sequence). CDR3 sequence (DNA): TGTGCCAGCAGTCCGGCCGGACTAGCGGGACCCTACGAGCAGTACTTC. It translates to CASSPAGLAGPYEQYF.

The chain couples TRBV5-6 to TRBJ2-7; possibly TRBD1 or TRBD2 for D (5 bases each). The CDR3 extends over 14 amino acids. V shed 4 bases and J shed 3 bases, with 14 bases lying between them. Germline CDR1 SGHDT, CDR2 YYEEEE. The CDR3 here is CASSESGAFYEQYF. CDR3 bases: TGTGCCAGCAGCGAATCCGGGGCCTTCTACGAGCAGTACTTC.

The chain combines TRBV5-8 with TRBJ2-5, with 9 nucleotides matching TRBD2. The V gene's germline CDR1 is SGHTS and CDR2 YDEGEE. CDR3 length: 14 residues. The V and J ends lost 2 bases and 7 bases, in that order; junction bases with no gene match: 6. The CDR3 is CASSLAGGVGTQYF. The CDR3 nucleotides are TGTGCCAGCAGCTTAGCGGGAGGAGTTGGGACCCAGTACTTC. Complete variable domain (other parts from reference TRBV5-8 and TRBJ2-5): EAGVTQSPTHLIKTRGQQATLRCSPISGHTSVYWYQQALGLGLQFLLWYDEGEERNRGNFPPRFSGRQFPNYSSELNVNALELEDSALYLCASSLAGGVGTQYFGPGTRLLVL.

V gene TRBV10-3 combines with J gene TRBJ2-1, with no clear D. CDR3 size: 12 residues. Germline V gene sequence: CDR1 ENHRY, CDR2 SYGVKD. Trimming stripped 4 bases from V and 8 bases from J, with 9 bases between. CDR3 amino acids: CAISGGVYEQFF. The CDR3 DNA sequence: TGTGCCATCAGTGGAGGAGTCTATGAGCAGTTCTTC.

The genes are TRBV6-6 and TRBJ2-7, with 7 nucleotides matching TRBD1. The CDR3 has 13 amino acids. Germline V gives CDR1 MNHNY, CDR2 SVGAGI (reference sequence). J lost 3 bases, V lost 8 bases, and 7 bases had no gene match. DNA of the CDR3: TGTGCCAGCGGAGAAGACAGGGTCTACGAGCAGTACTTC. It translates to CASGEDRVYEQYF.

The chain recombines TRBV7-8 with TRBJ2-7; 10 nucleotides align to TRBD1. The V gene end was trimmed by 6 bases and the J gene end by 4 bases; junction bases not matched to a gene: 12. This CDR3 is built from 16 residues. Germline CDR1 is SGHVS and CDR2 is FQNEAQ. The CDR3 region is CASSSETGTGVYEQYF. CDR3 DNA sequence: TGTGCCAGCAGTTCAGAGACGGGGACAGGGGTGTACGAGCAGTACTTC.

The genes are TRBV9 and TRBJ2-5; 13 bases align to TRBD2. The CDR3 totals 17 residues. Germline-derived CDR1 and CDR2 are SGDLS and YYNGEE. V dropped 4 bases and J dropped 4; count of bases not matched to a gene: 10. The CDR3 coding sequence is TGTGCCAGCAGCCTAGGGACTAGCGGGACGAAGCTAGAGACCCAGTACTTC. The encoded protein is CASSLGTSGTKLETQYF.

The chain recombines TRBV7-9 with TRBJ2-2; D gene ambiguous. Trimming shortened V by 2 bases and J by 1 base, and 5 bases separated the two germline ends. Germline V lookup: CDR1 SEHNR, CDR2 FQNEAQ (reference sequence). This CDR3 has 14 residues. In DNA, the CDR3 is TGTGCCAGCAGCTTATCCCTGAACACCGGGGAGCTGTTTTTT. Protein: CASSLSLNTGELFF. Looking up the rest from reference TRBV7-9 and TRBJ2-2 gives the full variable domain: DTGVSQNPRHKITKRGQNVTFRCDPISEHNRLYWYRQTLGQGPEFLTYFQNEAQLEKSRLLSDRFSAERPKGSFSTLEIQRTEQGDSAMYLCASSLSLNTGELFFGEGSRLTVL.

The rearrangement joins TRBV27 to TRBJ2-1; TRBD2 matches 13 bases. There are 17 residues in the CDR3. Germline V gene lookup returns CDR1 MNHEY and CDR2 SMNVEV (reference sequence). Trimming at V came to 5 bases and at J to 2 bases, leaving 6 bases not matched to a gene. CDR3 DNA sequence: TGTGCCAGCAGTATACGGACTAGCGGGAGCCCCTACAATGAGCAGTTCTTC. Protein: CASSIRTSGSPYNEQFF.

The J gene is TRBJ1-1, the V gene TRBV14, with a weak D call TRBD1 (5 bases). CDR1 is SGHDN, CDR2 FVKESK, per germline. The CDR3 is 15 residues long. Between the trimmed V and J ends, which lost 8 bases and 5 bases, there was a span of 21 bases. The CDR3 coding sequence is TGTGCCAGCGTGCCGCCGGGGCAGGGAGGGACTGAAGCTTTCTTT. Translated: CASVPPGQGGTEAFF.

The J gene is TRBJ2-7, the V gene TRBV7-8; D gene unclear. The CDR3 contains 12 residues. Between the trimmed V and J ends, which lost 5 bases and 7 bases, there was a span of 12 bases. Germline CDR1 is SGHVS and CDR2 is FQNEAQ. In DNA form, the CDR3 reads TGTGCCAGCAGCCCCCGTTTTGCTGAGCAGTACTTC. This encodes CASSPRFAEQYF.

This chain uses TRBV4-1 with TRBJ2-7; 7 nucleotides line up with TRBD1. CDR1 MGHRA and CDR2 YSYEKL come from the germline V gene. This CDR3 spans 15 amino acids. Trimming cost V 1 base and J 8 bases; bases outside gene matches: 11. In DNA form, the CDR3 reads TGCGCCAGCAGCCAAGCACTACCGGGACAGTCTAAGCAGTACTTC. Protein product: CASSQALPGQSKQYF.

This rearrangement joins TRBV28 to TRBJ1-1; D is ambiguous. The CDR3 runs 12 residues. Trimming left V 8 bases short and J 1 base short, with 8 bases between. The germline V gene encodes CDR1 MDHEN and CDR2 SYDVKM. The CDR3 sequence: CASGLGNTEAFF. CDR3 DNA: TGTGCCAGCGGCTTGGGGAACACTGAAGCTTTCTTT.

A note on this clone: The junction does not match germline at one end; this may be a read error. The chain uses TRBV4-3 and TRBJ1-2; 8 bases line up with TRBD1. This CDR3 has 13 amino acids. CDR1 LGHNA and CDR2 YSLEER come from the germline V gene. In nucleotides, the CDR3 is TGCACCAGCAGCCGACAGGGGACGGGCGGCTACACCTTC. Protein product: CTSSRQGTGGYTF.

The V and J genes are TRBV7-3 and TRBJ2-5; 11 nucleotides line up with TRBD2. The CDR3 runs 15 residues. With 6 bases clipped from V and 4 bases from J, the junction kept 7 bases outside the gene matches. Germline CDR1 and CDR2: SGHTA and FQGTGA. The CDR3 reads CASSLAGGPLETQYF. The CDR3 nucleotides read TGTGCCAGCAGTTTAGCGGGAGGGCCACTAGAGACCCAGTACTTC. The entire variable domain, with the rest obtained from reference TRBV7-3 and TRBJ2-5, is as follows: GAGVSQTPSNKVTEKGKYVELRCDPISGHTALYWYRQSLGQGPEFLIYFQGTGAADDSGLPNDRFFAVRPEGSVSTLKIQRTERGDSAVYLCASSLAGGPLETQYFGPGTRLLVL.

As DNA, the CDR3 is TGTGCCAGCGGTAAGGGACCGTTGGAAGAGACCCAGTACTTC. Encoded protein: CASGKGPLEETQYF. The genes are TRBV27 and TRBJ2-5; D possibly uses TRBD1 or TRBD2 (5 bases each). CDR1 and CDR2 (germline): MNHEY, SMNVEV (reference sequence). The CDR3 runs 14 residues. V was shortened by 8 bases and J by 3 bases, with 16 bases between the two germline ends.